The clone carrying this T cell receptor beta chain was counted many times. The read gets to within 3 residues of the CDR3 end, and the germline J gene fills in the rest. Method: immunoSEQ multiplex PCR; TCRdb's copy keeps in-frame clones and lacks some. There are 40,000 to 45,000 clones in the sample, none observed a single time. The CDR3 extends over 15 amino acids. Deletions cut 3 bases from V and 4 bases from J, with 15 bases between. Looked up from germline, CDR1 is LGHNA and CDR2 is YNFKEQ. This specimen belongs to a study of T cell clonality in common variable immunodeficiency. The sequenced material came from peripheral blood mononuclear cells. The sequence came from a person aged 18 to 75 in good health. The rearrangement uses TRBV4-2 and TRBJ1-2, with unresolved D. The covered CDR3 bases are TGTGCCAGCAGCCATCTCAGGATGGAGGGCTATGGC. It translates to CASSHLRMEGYG. The full CDR3 protein reads CASSHLRMEGYGYTF.